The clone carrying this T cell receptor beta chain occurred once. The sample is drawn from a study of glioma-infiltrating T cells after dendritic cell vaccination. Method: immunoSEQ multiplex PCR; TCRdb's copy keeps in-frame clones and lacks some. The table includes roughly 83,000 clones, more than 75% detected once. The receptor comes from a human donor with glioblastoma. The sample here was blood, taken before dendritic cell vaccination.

The CDR3 here is CASSPGTGVADTQYF. CDR3 in DNA: TGTGCCAGCAGCCCGGGGACAGGGGTTGCAGATACGCAGTATTTT. This chain uses TRBV7-6 with TRBJ2-3, with 10 bases aligning to TRBD1. Germline trimming cut 5 bases from V and 4 bases from J; bases unmatched to any gene: 6. Per germline, CDR1 SGHVS and CDR2 FNYEAQ. The CDR3 spans 15 residues. The variable domain in full, with the rest retrieved from reference TRBV7-6 and TRBJ2-3, is GAGVSQSPRYKVTKRGQDVALRCDPISGHVSLYWYRQALGQGPEFLTYFNYEAQQDKSGLPNDRFSAERPEGSISTLTIQRTEQRDSAMYRCASSPGTGVADTQYFGPGTRLTVL.